This T cell receptor beta chain was sequenced for a study of blood T cell repertoires in COVID-19. Study-level information: In each case, the material was cDNA or gDNA derived from T cells, B-cell-depleted T cells, or PBMCs.

J lost 9 bases, V lost 0 bases, and 3 bases had no gene match. The CDR3 has 13 residues. Looked up from germline, CDR1 is SGDLS and CDR2 is YYNGEE. Sequenced by immunoSEQ multiplex PCR; TCRdb stores in-frame clones only, minus some. The profile covers almost 350,000 clones, with about nine tenths appearing a single time and 3% to 4.5% taken by the ten largest. This sequence joins TRBV9 and TRBJ1-5; 7 nucleotides align to TRBD1. The sequence was obtained from a woman aged 55-70 years with COVID-19, enrolled during active disease. Sequenced sample: peripheral blood. The CDR3 sequence is CASSVERTGPQHF. The CDR3 nucleotides read TGTGCCAGCAGCGTAGAGAGGACAGGGCCCCAGCATTTT.